Listed below are T cell receptor beta chains from one sample, sequenced in a study of T cell clones after liver transplantation. Libraries were prepared by immunoSEQ multiplex PCR; TCRdb keeps only in-frame clonotypes and omits some of them. The sample yields 50,000 to 70,000 clones, roughly 70% seen once. Sequences were derived from CD4+ T cells from blood, sampled at the 15-month timepoint. These TCRs come from a human patient who received a liver transplant. Some T cells could come from the graft donor. Each CDR3 is given with its conserved first and last residue. The order of the fields is D gene, clone size, J gene, V gene, CDR3 DNA, CDR3 protein. A D gene is named only where the DNA matches it firmly. Clone size, where shown, is once, few, many, or a class for clones that have expanded.

-,-,TRBJ1-3,TRBV30,TGTGCCTGGAGTGTACGTGGGGTTACTGGAAACACCATATATTTT,CAWSVRGVTGNTIYF
-,-,TRBJ2-1,TRBV1,TGCACCAGCAGCCAAGATTGGGAGGGCGGGACTAGCGGGTTTAGCTCCTACAATGAGCAGTTCTTC,CTSSQDWEGGTSGFSSYNEQFF
-,few,TRBJ2-3,TRBV27,TGTGCCAGCAGTTTAGCAGATACGCAGTATTTT,CASSLADTQYF
TRBD1,-,TRBJ2-7,TRBV18,TGTGCCAGCTCACCACCAGGCGGGACAGGGGACTACGAGCAGTACTTC,CASSPPGGTGDYEQYF
TRBD1,-,TRBJ1-2,TRBV2,TGTGCCAGCAGAGCCGGGACAGGGAACAAGCAGGGCTATGGCTACACCTTC,CASRAGTGNKQGYGYTF
TRBD1,-,TRBJ1-5,TRBV7-2,TGTGCCAGCAGCCCACAGGGGCTGGGGCAGCCCCAGCATTTT,CASSPQGLGQPQHF
-,-,TRBJ2-7,TRBV6-1,TGTGCCAGTGGCTTTGAGTCAGGGACCTACGAGCAGTACTTC,CASGFESGTYEQYF
-,few,TRBJ1-5,TRBV29-1,TGCAGCGTGGCACCAGGGGATCCCAATCAGCCCCAGCATTTT,CSVAPGDPNQPQHF
-,-,TRBJ2-1,TRBV4-3,TGCGCCAGCAGCCAACAGTTACTAGCAGATGCGGTGAATGAGCAGTTCTTC,CASSQQLLADAVNEQFF
-,-,TRBJ1-6,TRBV7-8,TGTGCCAGCAGCTTAGAACGTGCCCATAATTCACCCCTCCACTTT,CASSLERAHNSPLHF
TRBD1,many,TRBJ1-1,TRBV2,TGTGCCAGCATTAGAGGACAGGGGGACACTGAAGCTTTCTTT,CASIRGQGDTEAFF
-,-,TRBJ2-3,TRBV7-7,TGTGCTAGCAGCTTAGGTCTCCAATCAGATACGCAGTATTTT,CASSLGLQSDTQYF
TRBD1,-,TRBJ1-2,TRBV6-5,TGTGCCAGCAGGCGTGGACAGGGGAACTATGGCTACACCTTC,CASRRGQGNYGYTF
TRBD1,-,TRBJ2-7,TRBV10-3,TGTGCCATCAAAGAGGGGCCGACAGGGGCCTACGAGCAGTACTTC,CAIKEGPTGAYEQYF
-,-,TRBJ2-6,TRBV6-5,TGTGCCAGCAGTTACTCGACTTCGGGGGCCAACGTCCTGACTTTC,CASSYSTSGANVLTF
TRBD1,-,TRBJ2-7,TRBV6-1,TGTGCCAGCATGTCTGGGGACAGGAGTGGCGGGCAGTACTTC,CASMSGDRSGGQYF
-,-,TRBJ1-1,TRBV28,TGTGCCAGCAGTTCTCCCCAGGGCTGGACTGAAGCTTTCTTT,CASSSPQGWTEAFF
TRBD1,-,TRBJ1-2,TRBV15,TGTGCCACCAGCAGAGGATTAGGGACAGGAGCTTATGGCTACACCTTC,CATSRGLGTGAYGYTF
-,-,TRBJ1-1,TRBV27,TGTGCCAGCAGAGCAGGGTACATGAACACTGAAGCTTTCTTT,CASRAGYMNTEAFF
TRBD2,-,TRBJ2-5,TRBV6-1,TGTGCCAGCACCAGCGGGGGGCAAGAGACCCAGTACTTC,CASTSGGQETQYF
TRBD1,-,TRBJ1-2,TRBV6-1,TGTGCCAGCGGTGAACAGGGGATTAGCTATGGCTACACCTTC,CASGEQGISYGYTF
-,-,TRBJ1-2,TRBV5-1,TGCGCCAGCAGCGCGCAACAGGGCCTGGGCTACACCTTC,CASSAQQGLGYTF
-,-,TRBJ2-5,TRBV18,TGTGCCAGCTCAGGCCCTACAGGCCATACGGAGCAAGAGACCCAGTACTTC,CASSGPTGHTEQETQYF
-,-,TRBJ2-7,TRBV2,TGTGCCAGCATCCCGGGACAAAACTCCTACGAGCAGTACTTC,CASIPGQNSYEQYF
TRBD1,many,TRBJ1-3,TRBV29-1,TGCAGCGTTTCCAGGGGGCCTGGAAACACCATATATTTT,CSVSRGPGNTIYF
TRBD1,-,TRBJ2-5,TRBV7-2,TGTGCCAGCAGCTTAGCTTCGGGACAGGGCCAGTACTTC,CASSLASGQGQYF
-,-,TRBJ1-1,TRBV10-3,TGTGCCATCAGCGGAAGGGAAAGGGACTCTATGAACACTGAAGCTTTCTTT,CAISGRERDSMNTEAFF
-,-,TRBJ1-3,TRBV5-6,TGTGCCAGCAGCCTTACCGGGGTAACTGGAAACACCATATATTTT,CASSLTGVTGNTIYF
-,-,TRBJ1-4,TRBV19,TGTGCCAGTAGCCTGGGACAAATGAGAGAAAAACTGTTTTTT,CASSLGQMREKLFF
-,-,TRBJ2-6,TRBV5-1,TGCGCCAGCAGCGTGGAGTCTGGGGCCAACGTCCTGACTTTC,CASSVESGANVLTF
TRBD1,few,TRBJ1-3,TRBV19,TGTGCCAGTACCCAAGACAGGGGGCGCGGAAACACCATATATTTT,CASTQDRGRGNTIYF
TRBD1,-,TRBJ1-2,TRBV7-2,TGTGCCAGCAGCTTAGCGATGACAGGGGTTAACTATGGCTACACCTTC,CASSLAMTGVNYGYTF
-,-,TRBJ1-6,TRBV25-1,TGTGCCAGCAGTGCCCGCGGACAGAATTCACCCCTCCACTTT,CASSARGQNSPLHF
-,-,TRBJ2-3,TRBV30,TGTGCCTGGAGCGTGGTCACAGATACGCAGTATTTT,CAWSVVTDTQYF
-,-,TRBJ2-1,TRBV7-8,TGTGCCAGCAGCCCCAAGGTGGAGAGGGGGTTCAATGAGCAGTTCTTC,CASSPKVERGFNEQFF
-,-,TRBJ1-2,TRBV11-2,TGTGCCAGCAGCTTAGATGGATGGCAGGGTGCTGGCTACACCTTC,CASSLDGWQGAGYTF
-,-,TRBJ2-1,TRBV9,TGTGCCAGCAGCGAGACCCCGGGATTAAATAACAATGAGCAGTTCTTC,CASSETPGLNNNEQFF
-,once,TRBJ2-3,TRBV7-2,TGTGCCAGTACATCCGGGACTTTCCAGTATTTT,CASTSGTFQYF
TRBD1,-,TRBJ2-7,TRBV28,TGTGCCAGCAGTTTGGACAGGGGAACCTACGAGCAGTACTTC,CASSLDRGTYEQYF
TRBD1,once,TRBJ2-3,TRBV28,TGTGCCAGCAGTTTCATCGACAGGGGCACAGATACGCAGTATTTT,CASSFIDRGTDTQYF
TRBD2,-,TRBJ2-1,TRBV28,TGTGCCACCGACGATTATAGCGGGGGTGGTGAGCAGTTCTTC,CATDDYSGGGEQFF
TRBD2,-,TRBJ2-2,TRBV6-5,TGTGCCAGCAGGATAGCGGGAGAGGCCGGGGAGCTGTTTTTT,CASRIAGEAGELFF
-,-,TRBJ2-3,TRBV7-8,TGTGCCAGCAGCCCAGCGCGTGGGTCAGATACGCAGTATTTT,CASSPARGSDTQYF
TRBD1,-,TRBJ1-2,TRBV6-5,TGTACCAGCCGAATTCCCGGGACAGGCTATGGCTACACCTTC,CTSRIPGTGYGYTF
TRBD1,-,TRBJ1-2,TRBV25-1,TGTGCCAGCAGTGGGACAGGGGGCGATGGCTACACCTTC,CASSGTGGDGYTF
-,-,TRBJ2-7,TRBV28,TGTGCCAGCATCCAAGCTAGCGAGGGTGCTGCCTACGAGCAGTACTTC,CASIQASEGAAYEQYF
-,-,TRBJ1-5,TRBV29-1,TGCAGCGTCGCCACAGACTATAGCAATCAGCCCCAGCATTTT,CSVATDYSNQPQHF
-,-,TRBJ2-1,TRBV2,TGTGCCAGCGGGCCCTGGGCCAATGAGCAGTTCTTC,CASGPWANEQFF
-,-,TRBJ1-1,TRBV5-5,TGTGCCAGCAGCTCCACACCGGACGGGAACACTGAAGCTTTCTTT,CASSSTPDGNTEAFF
TRBD2,-,TRBJ2-3,TRBV7-2,TGTGCCAGCAGCTTAACTAGCGGGAGTGGAGGTGATACGCAGTATTTT,CASSLTSGSGGDTQYF
TRBD2,-,TRBJ2-5,TRBV7-8,TGTGCCAGCAGCTTAGGACTAGCGGGGGTTGGAGAGACCCAGTACTTC,CASSLGLAGVGETQYF
TRBD1,once,TRBJ2-3,TRBV28,TGTGCCAGCAGCCAAGGACAGGGGCGCACAGATACGCAGTATTTT,CASSQGQGRTDTQYF
-,-,TRBJ1-3,TRBV14,TGTGCCAGCAGCCAAGACTGGGGCAACACCATATATTTT,CASSQDWGNTIYF
TRBD1,-,TRBJ2-3,TRBV5-1,TGCGCCAGCAGCTCCCGGACAGGGAGCACAGATACGCAGTATTTT,CASSSRTGSTDTQYF
TRBD2,many,TRBJ2-3,TRBV2,TGTGCCAGCAGGGTATTAGCGGGAACAGATACGCAGTATTTT,CASRVLAGTDTQYF
TRBD2,-,TRBJ2-3,TRBV19,TGTGCCAGTAGGACTAGCGGCACAGATACGCAGTATTTT,CASRTSGTDTQYF